One and the same sample provided the 23 T cell receptor beta chains below, sequenced in a study of T cell responses to AZD1222 COVID-19 vaccine. Assay used: immunoSEQ multiplex PCR; TCRdb lists only in-frame clones, some missing. The sample contains around 110,000 clones, 75% to 90% of which appear only once. The sequencing here drew on peripheral blood, taken on day 0 of AZD1222 vaccination. All receptors come from an adult in good health.

This sequence joins TRBV5-5 and TRBJ2-1; 7 nucleotides agree with TRBD2. CDR1 and CDR2 (germline): SGHKS, YYEKEE (reference sequence). Trimming removed 4 bases from V and 2 bases from J; junction bases left unmatched: 6. The CDR3 is made up of 15 amino acids. The CDR3 spells CASSAAGLTYNEQFF. The DNA of the CDR3 is TGTGCCAGCAGCGCAGCGGGACTCACCTACAATGAGCAGTTCTTC.

This rearrangement joins TRBV6-6 to TRBJ2-6; no definite D call. The CDR3 has 20 amino acids. The V end lost 6 bases, the J end lost 0 bases, and 24 bases lay between the germline ends. Germline V CDR1 and CDR2: MNHNY, SVGAGI (reference sequence). The CDR3 sequence is CASSDRHRRTGSSGANVLTF. The CDR3 DNA reads as TGTGCCAGCAGCGATAGACACCGGCGAACTGGTAGCTCTGGGGCCAACGTCCTGACTTTC.

The J gene is TRBJ1-5, the V gene TRBV7-2, with D possibly being TRBD1 (6 bases). This CDR3 is built from 14 residues. V lost 5 bases and J 7 bases, leaving 15 bases between the germline ends. In germline, CDR1 is SGHTA, CDR2 FQGNSA. This chain's CDR3 is CASSRGGAPQPQHF. In nucleotides, the CDR3 is TGTGCCAGCAGCCGGGGGGGGGCCCCACAGCCCCAGCATTTT.

The chain carries TRBV9 and TRBJ2-1; D possibly corresponds to TRBD2 (6 bases). Looked up from germline, CDR1 is SGDLS and CDR2 is YYNGEE. V dropped 3 bases and J dropped 0 bases, with 13 bases sitting between them. CDR3 length: 16 residues. For the CDR3, the DNA is TGTGCCAGCAGCGCCGCCGGGACTTCCTCCTACAATGAGCAGTTCTTC. Encoded protein: CASSAAGTSSYNEQFF.

This chain uses TRBV18 with TRBJ2-5; 8 bases map to TRBD1. The CDR3 sequence is 13 residues long. Looked up from germline, CDR1 is KGHSH and CDR2 is LQKENI. V was clipped by 4 bases and J by 9 bases; unmatched bases: 7. DNA of the CDR3: TGTGCCAGCTCACGCGGACAGGGACGGGCCCAGTACTTC. Translated, it gives CASSRGQGRAQYF.

The chain recombines TRBV9 with TRBJ1-2; the D is unclear. Trimming cost V 3 bases and J 5 bases, with 20 bases left between them. CDR3 size: 16 residues. The germline gives CDR1 SGDLS, CDR2 YYNGEE. CDR3 nucleotides: TGTGCCAGCAGCGGAGCTCGGTTGGCAGGACTTTATGGCTACACCTTC. Translating it yields CASSGARLAGLYGYTF. Using reference TRBV9 and TRBJ1-2 for the parts outside the CDR3, the full variable domain is DSGVTQTPKHLITATGQRVTLRCSPRSGDLSVYWYQQSLDQGLQFLIQYYNGEERAKGNILERFSAQQFPDLHSELNLSSLELGDSALYFCASSGARLAGLYGYTFGSGTRLTVV.

The rearrangement uses TRBV30 and TRBJ2-7; possibly TRBD1 or TRBD2 for D (6 bases each). Trimming removed 0 bases at V and 5 bases at J, with 17 bases between. This CDR3 contains 15 residues. CDR1 is GTSNPN and CDR2 is SVGIG in the germline V gene (reference sequence). In DNA form, the CDR3 reads TGTGCCTGGAGTGTACGATCCGGGGGCAGGGACGAGCAGTACTTC. Amino acids: CAWSVRSGGRDEQYF. The whole variable domain, remainder taken from reference TRBV30 and TRBJ2-7, is SQTIHQWPATLVQPVGSPLSLECTVEGTSNPNLYWYRQAAGRGLQLLFYSVGIGQISSEVPQNLSASRPQDRQFILSSKKLLLSDSGFYLCAWSVRSGGRDEQYFGPGTRLTVT.

V usage is TRBV7-8 and J usage is TRBJ2-7; 10 bases map to TRBD1. CDR1 SGHVS and CDR2 FQNEAQ come from the germline V gene. The CDR3 extends over 15 amino acids. J lost 4 bases, V lost 5 bases, and 8 bases had no gene match. The chain's CDR3 is CASSARGDRGYEQYF. The CDR3 DNA is TGTGCCAGCAGCGCGAGGGGGGACAGGGGTTACGAGCAGTACTTC.

This clone was counted only a few times. The chain carries TRBV2 and TRBJ1-5; 9 nucleotides match TRBD1. Germline lookup yields CDR1 SNHLY and CDR2 FYNNEI. V was pared by 6 bases and J by 15 bases, with 12 bases of the junction left unmatched. The CDR3 is 13 residues long. This CDR3 is CASRRALTDRGHF. In DNA form, the CDR3 reads TGTGCCAGCAGAAGAGCCCTTACGGACAGGGGGCATTTT.

This chain connects TRBV7-2 to TRBJ2-1; 10 bases are shared with TRBD2. In germline, CDR1 is SGHTA, CDR2 FQGNSA. V was clipped by 1 base and J by 2 bases; unmatched bases: 11. CDR3 length: 19 amino acids. The CDR3 sequence: CASSLVFEVAGGPYNEQFF. CDR3 bases: TGTGCCAGCAGCTTAGTATTTGAAGTAGCGGGAGGACCCTACAATGAGCAGTTCTTC.

The chain combines TRBV29-1 with TRBJ1-2, with TRBD1 matching 7 bases. The V gene's germline CDR1 is SQVTM and CDR2 ANQGSEA. The CDR3 covers 11 residues. V shed 6 bases and J 7 bases; nucleotides not matched to a gene: 5. CDR3 region: CSVRDRAGYTF. CDR3 in DNA: TGCAGCGTCCGTGACAGGGCTGGCTACACCTTC.

The genes are TRBV5-4 and TRBJ2-3; the D is unclear. The V end lost 6 bases, the J end lost 5 bases, and 10 bases lay between the germline ends. Germline CDR1 and CDR2: SGHNT and YYREEE (reference sequence). This CDR3 has 12 residues. The CDR3 bases are TGTGCCAGCACCGAAGTGGGAGATACGCAGTATTTT. Translated, it gives CASTEVGDTQYF.

The chain employs TRBV19 and TRBJ1-2; TRBD1 is a possible D gene (5 bases). The V end was cut by 5 bases, the J end by 4 bases, with 17 bases between. CDR1 and CDR2 from the germline V gene are LNHDA and SQIVND (reference sequence). The CDR3 spans 15 residues. The chain's CDR3 is CASSPLGGGTYGYTF. For the CDR3, the DNA is TGTGCCAGTAGTCCCCTTGGGGGGGGAACCTATGGCTACACCTTC.

The V call is TRBV20-1, the J call TRBJ2-1; no definite D call. The CDR3 extends over 14 amino acids. Germline loops: CDR1 DFQATT, CDR2 SNEGSKA (reference sequence). Trimming removed 3 bases at V and 0 bases at J, with 9 bases between. CDR3 coding DNA: TGCAGTGCTAGTGGTAGACGCTCCTACAATGAGCAGTTCTTC. Its protein is CSASGRRSYNEQFF.

V is TRBV4-1 and J is TRBJ1-2; no clear D gene. Germline assignment: CDR1 MGHRA and CDR2 YSYEKL. The CDR3 sequence is 15 residues long. Trimming shortened V by 1 base and J by 0 bases, and 9 bases separated the two germline ends. CDR3 nucleotides: TGCGCCAGCAGCCAAGCTATACAAGCTAACTATGGCTACACCTTC. Translating it yields CASSQAIQANYGYTF.

The chain recombines TRBV30 with TRBJ2-7; the match to TRBD2 covers 9 bases. This CDR3 is built from 14 residues. The J segment lost 6 bases and the V segment lost 4 bases, leaving 10 bases of the junction unmatched. CDR1 and CDR2 from the germline V gene are GTSNPN and SVGIG (reference sequence). The CDR3 sequence: CAWIDSGRTTEQYF. CDR3 bases: TGTGCCTGGATCGATAGCGGGAGAACTACCGAGCAGTACTTC.

The chain recombines TRBV19 with TRBJ2-5, with 9 bases that match TRBD2. The junction had 11 bases not matched to a gene; V was cut back by 4 bases and J by 5 bases. The germline CDR1 and CDR2 sequences are LNHDA and SQIVND (reference sequence). This CDR3 is built from 16 residues. The CDR3 spells CASSTRGLARGETQYF. CDR3 bases: TGTGCCAGTAGTACCCGAGGACTAGCGAGAGGGGAGACCCAGTACTTC. The whole variable domain, remainder taken from reference TRBV19 and TRBJ2-5, is DGGITQSPKYLFRKEGQNVTLSCEQNLNHDAMYWYRQDPGQGLRLIYYSQIVNDFQKGDIAEGYSVSREKKESFPLTVTSAQKNPTAFYLCASSTRGLARGETQYFGPGTRLLVL.

The gene calls are TRBV19 and TRBJ2-1, with D uncertain. Germline CDR1 reads LNHDA; CDR2 reads SQIVND (reference sequence). With 8 bases removed from V and 4 bases from J, the gap between germline ends came to 9 bases. CDR3 size: 12 residues. The CDR3 DNA sequence: TGTGCCAGTGAGGACCATTACAATGAGCAGTTCTTC. It encodes CASEDHYNEQFF.

The chain recombines TRBV7-9 with TRBJ1-6, with D possibly matching TRBD1 (5 bases). The ends were cut back, 1 base at V and 6 bases at J, with 13 bases in the middle. Looked up from germline, CDR1 is SEHNR and CDR2 is FQNEAQ (reference sequence). This CDR3 is built from 16 residues. The DNA for the CDR3 is TGTGCCAGCAGCTTAGTGGCAGGGCTCGGTAATTCACCCCTCCACTTT. It codes for CASSLVAGLGNSPLHF. Filled out from reference TRBV7-9 and TRBJ1-6, the complete variable domain reads DTGVSQNPRHKITKRGQNVTFRCDPISEHNRLYWYRQTLGQGPEFLTYFQNEAQLEKSRLLSDRFSAERPKGSFSTLEIQRTEQGDSAMYLCASSLVAGLGNSPLHFGNGTRLTVT.

CDR3 bases: TGTGCCAGCAGTTACCCCTCCAGAGTTCGGGGAGAGACCCAGTACTTC. Amino acids: CASSYPSRVRGETQYF. V gene TRBV6-2 or TRBV6-3 combines with J gene TRBJ2-5; possible D gene TRBD2, 5 bases. Trimming pared 2 bases from V and 4 bases from J, leaving 17 bases between. CDR3 length: 16 residues. Germline CDR1 and CDR2: MNHEY and SVGEGT.

V is TRBV5-1 and J is TRBJ2-7, with D uncertain. Germline values: CDR1 SGHRS, CDR2 YFSETQ. CDR3 size: 14 residues. Trimming left V 1 base short and J 5 bases short, with 13 bases between. The CDR3 reads CASSLRNAPDEQYF. In DNA, the CDR3 is TGCGCCAGCAGCTTGAGAAACGCCCCGGACGAGCAGTACTTC.

The chain uses TRBV7-2 and TRBJ1-1, with 8 bases matching TRBD1. The CDR3 runs to 14 residues. CDR1 and CDR2 (germline): SGHTA, FQGNSA. V was pared by 6 bases and J by 1 base, with 4 bases of the junction left unmatched. The CDR3 DNA sequence: TGTGCCAGCAGATGGACAGGGCCGAACACTGAAGCTTTCTTT. It encodes CASRWTGPNTEAFF.

This chain links TRBV5-4 with TRBJ1-2, with unresolved D. The germline gives CDR1 SGHNT, CDR2 YYREEE (reference sequence). There are 13 residues in the CDR3. Trimming left V 4 bases short and J 5 bases short, with 12 bases between. In DNA, the CDR3 is TGTGCCAGCAGCACCGACGGGAGGTATGGCTACACCTTC. It translates to CASSTDGRYGYTF.